This TCR beta chain derives from a study of cytomegalovirus exposure and HLA in healthy donors. Donors were nominally healthy when sampled, though unrecorded immune exposures were likely. The CDR3 consists of 15 residues. Germline V gives CDR1 SGHTA, CDR2 FQGNSA. Trimming shortened V by 1 base and J by 6 bases, and 15 bases separated the two germline ends. The PCR contained 60 Vbeta and 13 Jbeta primers. In the original analysis: Later work found 80 million or so unique TCR beta chains, with 10 million to 14 million shared. The table came from immunoSEQ multiplex PCR; TCRdb's copy has only in-frame clones and leaves some out. That table gives V, J and clone size, and the DNA gave D and trimming. The sample lists fewer than 250,000 clones, around 86% occurring once.

The rearrangement joins TRBV7-2 to TRBJ1-2, with D maybe TRBD1 (6 bases). This receptor was obtained from a woman between 18 and 29 years old in good health and CMV-seronegative. Sequenced input: PBMCs. CDR3 loop: CASSLEGGRTHGYTF. For the CDR3, the DNA is TGTGCCAGCAGCTTAGAGGGGGGGCGCACGCATGGCTACACCTTC.